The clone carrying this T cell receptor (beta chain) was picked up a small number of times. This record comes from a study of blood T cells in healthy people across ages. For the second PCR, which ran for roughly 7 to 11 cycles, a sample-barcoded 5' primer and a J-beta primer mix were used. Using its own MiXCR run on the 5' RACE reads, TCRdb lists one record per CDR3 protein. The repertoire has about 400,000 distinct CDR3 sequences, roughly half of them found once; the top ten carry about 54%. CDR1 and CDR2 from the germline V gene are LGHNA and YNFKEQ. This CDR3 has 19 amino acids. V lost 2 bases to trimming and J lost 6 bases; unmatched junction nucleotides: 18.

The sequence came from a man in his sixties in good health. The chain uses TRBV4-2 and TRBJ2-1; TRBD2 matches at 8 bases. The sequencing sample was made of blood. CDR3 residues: CASSQWASGQSPPGNEQFF. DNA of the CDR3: TGTGCCAGCAGCCAATGGGCTAGCGGGCAGAGTCCACCCGGCAATGAGCAGTTCTTC.